This TCR beta chain comes out of a study of blood T cell repertoires in COVID-19. Study-level information: Acute-phase and convalescent COVID-19 samples originated in the United States, Italy and Spain.

V lost 5 bases to trimming and J lost 3 bases, with 4 bases between them. This CDR3 has 11 amino acids. CDR1 and CDR2 (germline): SGHRS, YFSETQ. Only in-frame clones appear in the TCRdb table, and some are missing; sequencing was by immunoSEQ multiplex PCR. The data show tens of thousands of clones, 75% to 90% seen once. The chain couples TRBV5-1 to TRBJ2-3; D remains ambiguous. The specimen sequenced was peripheral blood. The clonotype was recovered from a man aged 25-40 years with active or convalescent COVID-19. The CDR3 sequence: CASSLTDTQYF. For the CDR3, the DNA is TGCGCCAGCAGTTTAACAGATACGCAGTATTTT. The whole variable domain, filled in from reference TRBV5-1 and TRBJ2-3, reads KAGVTQTPRYLIKTRGQQVTLSCSPISGHRSVSWYQQTPGQGLQFLFEYFSETQRNKGNFPGRFSGRQFSNSRSEMNVSTLELGDSALYLCASSLTDTQYFGPGTRLTVL.